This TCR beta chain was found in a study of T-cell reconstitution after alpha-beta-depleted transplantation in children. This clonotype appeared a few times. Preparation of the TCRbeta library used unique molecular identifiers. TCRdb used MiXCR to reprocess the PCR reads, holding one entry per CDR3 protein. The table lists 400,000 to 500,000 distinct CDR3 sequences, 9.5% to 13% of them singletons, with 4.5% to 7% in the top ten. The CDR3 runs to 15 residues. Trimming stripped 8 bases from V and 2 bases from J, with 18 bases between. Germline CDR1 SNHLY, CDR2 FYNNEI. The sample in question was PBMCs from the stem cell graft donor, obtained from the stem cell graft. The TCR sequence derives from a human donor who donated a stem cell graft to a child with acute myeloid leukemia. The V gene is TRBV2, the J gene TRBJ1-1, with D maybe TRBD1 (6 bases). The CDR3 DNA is TGTGCCAGCCGAGTGGGGGGCGTGCGAAACACTGAAGCTTTCTTT. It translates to CASRVGGVRNTEAFF. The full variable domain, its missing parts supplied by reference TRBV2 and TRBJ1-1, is EPEVTQTPSHQVTQMGQEVILRCVPISNHLYFYWYRQILGQKVEFLVSFYNNEISEKSEIFDDQFSVERPDGSNFTLKIRSTKLEDSAMYFCASRVGGVRNTEAFFGQGTRLTVV.